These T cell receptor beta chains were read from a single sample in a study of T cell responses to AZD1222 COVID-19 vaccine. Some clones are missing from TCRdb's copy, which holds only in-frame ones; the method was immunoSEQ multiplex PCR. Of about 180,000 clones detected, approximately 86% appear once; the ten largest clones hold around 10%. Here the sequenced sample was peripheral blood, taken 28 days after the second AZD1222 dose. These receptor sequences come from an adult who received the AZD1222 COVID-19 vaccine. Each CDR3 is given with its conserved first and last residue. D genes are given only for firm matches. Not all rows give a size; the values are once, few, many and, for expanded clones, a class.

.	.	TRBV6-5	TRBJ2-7	TGTGCCAGCAGTCTGACTTCGGGACCCTACTACGAGCAGTACTTC	CASSLTSGPYYEQYF
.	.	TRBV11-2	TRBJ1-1	TGTGCCAGCAGCTTAGAGAAGGGGACGGGGCTTGAAGCTTTCTTT	CASSLEKGTGLEAFF
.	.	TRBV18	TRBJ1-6	TGTGCCAGCTCACCAAAATGGATGGGGGGCTCCTATAATTCACCCCTCCACTTT	CASSPKWMGGSYNSPLHF
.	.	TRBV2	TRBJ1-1	TGTGCCAGCAAAGGAACGACCGTTTCTGAAGCTTTCTTT	CASKGTTVSEAFF
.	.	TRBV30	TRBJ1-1	TGTGCCTGGAGCGAGGTTAACACTGAAGCTTTCTTT	CAWSEVNTEAFF
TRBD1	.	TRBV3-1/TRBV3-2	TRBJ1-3	TGTGCCAGCAGCCGAGATCGGACAGGAGGAAACACCATATATTTT	CASSRDRTGGNTIYF
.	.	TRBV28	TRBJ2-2	TGTGCCAGCAGTTCACAGGGAGGGGGGGAGCTGTTTTTT	CASSSQGGGELFF
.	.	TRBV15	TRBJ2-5	TGTGCCACCAGCAGAGATAGAGGGGGTGAGACCCAGTACTTC	CATSRDRGGETQYF
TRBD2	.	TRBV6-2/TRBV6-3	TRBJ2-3	TGTGCCAGCAGCCCTCTTCCGGTGGGGGGGAGCACAGATACGCAGTATTTT	CASSPLPVGGSTDTQYF
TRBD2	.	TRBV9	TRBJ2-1	TGTGCCAGCAGCCCCAGTAGTGGGGTCGGGACTACCATCAATGAGCAGTTCTTC	CASSPSSGVGTTINEQFF
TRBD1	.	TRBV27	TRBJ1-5	TGTGCCAGCAGCCGGTTTGGACAGGGTCATCAGCCCCAGCATTTT	CASSRFGQGHQPQHF
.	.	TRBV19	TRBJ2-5	TGTGCCAGTAGTATCCCCCAAGAGACCCAGTACTTC	CASSIPQETQYF
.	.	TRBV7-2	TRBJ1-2	TGTGCCAGCAGCTTAATGCCGACGGACTATGGCTACACCTTC	CASSLMPTDYGYTF
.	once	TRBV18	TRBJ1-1	TGTGCCAGCTCACCGCGGCAGGGTGCGGACACTGAAGCTTTCTTT	CASSPRQGADTEAFF
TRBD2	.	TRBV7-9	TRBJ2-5	TGTGCCAGCAGCAACGCGGTTGGTAGCGGGGGGGTGGAGACCCAGTACTTC	CASSNAVGSGGVETQYF
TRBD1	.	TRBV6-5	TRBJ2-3	TGTGCCAGCAGCCGGGACAGGGAGTTAGATACGCAGTATTTT	CASSRDRELDTQYF
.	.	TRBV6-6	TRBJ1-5	TGTGCCAGCAATATTCAGTGGGGGGCGCGACAACCCCAGCATTTT	CASNIQWGARQPQHF
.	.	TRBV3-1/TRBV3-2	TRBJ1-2	TGTGCCAGCAGCCGCGGACAGCGTAACTATGGCTACACCTTC	CASSRGQRNYGYTF